The T cell receptor (beta chain) described here comes from a study of cytomegalovirus exposure and HLA in healthy donors. Study in general: Unique TCRs from HLA-typed donors, 80 million to 90 million of them, were held in an early data release. Whole-study results and caveats: Listed as cytomegalovirus-associated were 150 to 200 TCR beta chains. Researchers reported that three CMV-associated chains were confirmed in vitro as CMV antigen-specific. Further analysis was carried out later, and it showed several of the most significant clusters appearing linked to common viral pathogens.

60 Vbeta and 13 Jbeta primers were used in PCR. Assay used: immunoSEQ multiplex PCR; TCRdb lists only in-frame clones, some missing. The table records 150,000 to 200,000 clones, 70% to 80% of them present only once. The V segment lost 6 bases and the J segment 3 bases; nucleotides outside the gene matches: 7. Germline-derived CDR1 and CDR2 are MNHEY and SVGAGI. This CDR3 contains 15 residues. Comment on this clone: Its antigen is undetermined.

The sequencing sample was made of PBMCs. This chain joins TRBV6-5 and TRBJ2-3; 9 nucleotides align to TRBD2. This clonotype was obtained from a woman in her thirties in good health and CMV-seropositive. CDR3 DNA sequence: TGTGCCAGCAGCAGCGGGAGGCCCCTAACAGATACGCAGTATTTT. Protein sequence: CASSSGRPLTDTQYF.